The rows below give T cell receptor beta chains drawn from one sample of a study of shared clonotypes between healthy human individuals. The table came from immunoSEQ multiplex PCR; TCRdb's copy has only in-frame clones and leaves some out. Counted here are about 870,000 clones, 80% to 95% occurring once; the ten biggest clones make up about 24%. The specimen sequenced was naive CD8+ T cells sorted from blood. The receptors originated from a man aged 25 to 45 in good health. The CDR3 runs from the conserved cysteine through the conserved F or W. A D gene is named only where the DNA matches it firmly. Size is stated for part of the rows, as once, few or many counts, or as a class when the clone is expanded.

TRBV4-3	20	NA	TRBJ2-1	TRBD2	TGCGCCAGCAGCCAAGATTTCCACGAGCGTAGCGGGAGTAGCGACAATGAGCAGTTCTTC	CASSQDFHERSGSSDNEQFF
TRBV13	13	NA	TRBJ1-5	NA	TGTGCCAGCAGCTTAGGAACAGGACAGCCCCAGCATTTT	CASSLGTGQPQHF
TRBV10-1	12	NA	TRBJ1-1	NA	TGCGCCAGCAGTGCAGGGAGCACTGAAGCTTTCTTT	CASSAGSTEAFF
TRBV11-2	16	NA	TRBJ2-1	TRBD2	TGTGCCAGCAGCCCCGGGACTAGCGGGATTTCGAATGAGCAGTTCTTC	CASSPGTSGISNEQFF
TRBV15	15	once	TRBJ1-1	TRBD1	TGTGCCACCAGCAGAGCCTGGGGAGGGGGCGATGAAGCTTTCTTT	CATSRAWGGGDEAFF
TRBV7-8	17	NA	TRBJ2-1	TRBD2	TGTGCCAGACCGCCAACAAATTGGGCTAGCGGGGACCTGAGGCAGTTCTTC	CARPPTNWASGDLRQFF
TRBV11-3	17	NA	TRBJ2-7	NA	TGTGCCAGCAGCTTAGGTCTAGGGGGAGTTGGGGACTACGAGCAGTACTTC	CASSLGLGGVGDYEQYF
TRBV27	13	NA	TRBJ2-7	TRBD1	TGTGCCAGCAGCCACAGGGGAAACTACGAGCAGTACTTC	CASSHRGNYEQYF
TRBV7-3	13	NA	TRBJ2-1	NA	TGTGCCAGCAGGCATGACGGGTACAATGAGCAGTTCTTC	CASRHDGYNEQFF
TRBV9	13	NA	TRBJ1-1	NA	TGTGCCAGCAGCTCTTGGGGTACGACTGAAGCTTTCTTT	CASSSWGTTEAFF
TRBV5-1	14	NA	TRBJ1-4	NA	TGCGCCAGCAGCTTGGACAGGGTGGACGAAAAACTGTTTTTT	CASSLDRVDEKLFF
TRBV5-1	17	NA	TRBJ1-4	TRBD1	TGCGCCAGCCGCCTCGGACAGGGTGCCCCAAGGAATGAAAAACTGTTTTTT	CASRLGQGAPRNEKLFF
TRBV13	15	NA	TRBJ2-5	NA	TGTGCCAGCAGCTCGACCGACAGGTCACAAGAGACCCAGTACTTC	CASSSTDRSQETQYF
TRBV5-1	15	NA	TRBJ2-5	NA	TGCGCCAGCAGCTTTTGGGCGGGGGCGCGGGAGACCCAGTACTTC	CASSFWAGARETQYF
TRBV4-1	17	NA	TRBJ2-4	NA	TGCGCCAGCAGCCAAGATCTATCTGCCGGGGCCAAAAACATTCAGTACTTC	CASSQDLSAGAKNIQYF
TRBV11-2	14	NA	TRBJ2-7	TRBD2	TGTGCCAGCAGCCCCCAAGCGGGAGGGGCCGAGCAGTACTTC	CASSPQAGGAEQYF
TRBV7-9	12	NA	TRBJ1-5	NA	TGTGCCAGCAGCCGTCCTAATCAGCCCCAGCATTTT	CASSRPNQPQHF
TRBV28	12	NA	TRBJ2-7	NA	TGTGCCAGCAGTGGGACAACCTACGAGCAGTACTTC	CASSGTTYEQYF
TRBV5-5	14	NA	TRBJ2-7	NA	TGTGCCAGCAACCCGCCGGGGAAACCCTACGAGCAGTACTTC	CASNPPGKPYEQYF
TRBV28	13	NA	TRBJ1-1	NA	TGTGCCAGCAGAGGACACGACACCACTGAAGCTTTCTTT	CASRGHDTTEAFF
TRBV9	15	NA	TRBJ2-7	TRBD2	TGTGCCAGCAGCCCCCTCGGACTAGGCGGCTACGAGCAGTACTTC	CASSPLGLGGYEQYF
TRBV28	12	NA	TRBJ2-7	NA	TGTGCCAGCAGTTTATTATCCTACGAGCAGTACTTC	CASSLLSYEQYF
TRBV27	17	NA	TRBJ2-2	NA	TGTGCCAGTTCGATAAGTCTCTTAGCCGCGAACACCGGGGAGCTGTTTTTT	CASSISLLAANTGELFF
TRBV7-8	15	NA	TRBJ2-7	NA	TGTGCCAGCAGCTTAGAGGTCAGCCCTTCCTACGAGCAGTACTTC	CASSLEVSPSYEQYF
TRBV5-1	16	NA	TRBJ2-7	NA	TGCGCCAGCAGCCCCCCGGTGGCAGGGGAAAATTACGAGCAGTACTTC	CASSPPVAGENYEQYF
TRBV7-6	16	NA	TRBJ2-1	TRBD1	TGTGCCAGCAGCTTAAGGGGGACAGGGTTCGGTAATGAGCAGTTCTTC	CASSLRGTGFGNEQFF